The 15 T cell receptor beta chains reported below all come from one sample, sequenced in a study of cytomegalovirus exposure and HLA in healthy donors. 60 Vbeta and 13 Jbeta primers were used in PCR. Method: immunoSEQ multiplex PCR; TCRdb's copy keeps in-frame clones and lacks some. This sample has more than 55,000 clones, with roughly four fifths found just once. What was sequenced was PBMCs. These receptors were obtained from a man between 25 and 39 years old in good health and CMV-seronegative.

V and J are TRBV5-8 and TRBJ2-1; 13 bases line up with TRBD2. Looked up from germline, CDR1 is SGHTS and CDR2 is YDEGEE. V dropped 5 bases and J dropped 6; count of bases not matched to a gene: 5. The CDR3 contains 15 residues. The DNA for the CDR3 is TGTGCCAGCAGGCAGGGACTAGCGGGATTCAATGAGCAGTTCTTC. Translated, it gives CASRQGLAGFNEQFF.

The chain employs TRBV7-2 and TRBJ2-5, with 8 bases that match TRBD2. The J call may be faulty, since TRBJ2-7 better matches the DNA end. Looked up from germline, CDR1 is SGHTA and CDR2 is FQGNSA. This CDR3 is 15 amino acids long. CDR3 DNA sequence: TGTGCCAGCACTTCCCAAGTAGCGGGAACGGACGAGCAGTACTTC. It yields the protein CASTSQVAGTDEQYF.

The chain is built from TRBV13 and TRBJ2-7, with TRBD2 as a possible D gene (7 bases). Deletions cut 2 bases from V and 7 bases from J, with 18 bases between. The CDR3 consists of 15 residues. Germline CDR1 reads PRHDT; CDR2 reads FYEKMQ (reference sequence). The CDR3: CASSLRGGEVGEQYF. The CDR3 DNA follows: TGTGCCAGCAGCTTAAGGGGGGGCGAGGTTGGGGAGCAGTACTTC.

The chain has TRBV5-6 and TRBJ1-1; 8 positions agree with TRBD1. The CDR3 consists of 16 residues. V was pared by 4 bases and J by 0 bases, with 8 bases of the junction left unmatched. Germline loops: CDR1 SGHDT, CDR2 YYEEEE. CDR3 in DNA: TGTGCCAGCAGCCGCCCCAGGGGGCTCATGAACACTGAAGCTTTCTTT. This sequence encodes CASSRPRGLMNTEAFF.

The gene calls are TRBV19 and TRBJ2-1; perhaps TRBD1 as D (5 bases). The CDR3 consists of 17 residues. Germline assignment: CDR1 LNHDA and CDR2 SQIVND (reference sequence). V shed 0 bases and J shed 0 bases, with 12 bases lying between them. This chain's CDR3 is CASSIEPGSSSYNEQFF. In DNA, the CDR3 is TGTGCCAGTAGTATAGAGCCAGGGTCAAGCTCCTACAATGAGCAGTTCTTC.

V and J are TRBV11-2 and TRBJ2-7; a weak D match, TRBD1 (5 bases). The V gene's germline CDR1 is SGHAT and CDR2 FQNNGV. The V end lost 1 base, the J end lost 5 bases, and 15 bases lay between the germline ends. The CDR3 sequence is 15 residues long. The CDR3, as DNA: TGTGCCAGCAGCTTAGTCGGCAGGGCGAAGGACGAGCAGTACTTC. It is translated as CASSLVGRAKDEQYF.

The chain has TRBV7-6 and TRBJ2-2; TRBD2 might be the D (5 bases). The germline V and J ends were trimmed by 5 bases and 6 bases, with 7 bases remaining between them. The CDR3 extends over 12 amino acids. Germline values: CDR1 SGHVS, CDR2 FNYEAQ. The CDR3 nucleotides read TGTGCCAGCAGCCCGGAGGCCGGGGAGCTGTTTTTT. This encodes CASSPEAGELFF.

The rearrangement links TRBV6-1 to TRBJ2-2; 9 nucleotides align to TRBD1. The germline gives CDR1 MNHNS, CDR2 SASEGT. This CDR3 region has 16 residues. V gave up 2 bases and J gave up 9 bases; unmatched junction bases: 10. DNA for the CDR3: TGTGCCAGCAGTGAATTCACCGGGACAGGGTGGCGGGAGCTGTTTTTT. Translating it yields CASSEFTGTGWRELFF.

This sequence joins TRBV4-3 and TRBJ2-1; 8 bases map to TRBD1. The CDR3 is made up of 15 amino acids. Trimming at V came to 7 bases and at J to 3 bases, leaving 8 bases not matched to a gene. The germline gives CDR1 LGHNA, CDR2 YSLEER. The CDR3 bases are TGCGCCAGCAAGCAGGACAGGGTAGGCTACAATGAGCAGTTCTTC. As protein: CASKQDRVGYNEQFF.

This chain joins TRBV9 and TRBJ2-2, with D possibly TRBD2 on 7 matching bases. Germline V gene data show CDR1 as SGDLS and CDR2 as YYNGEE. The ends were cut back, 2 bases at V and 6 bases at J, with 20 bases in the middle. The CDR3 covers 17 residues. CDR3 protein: CASSVAGAHQGAGELFF. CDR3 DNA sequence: TGTGCCAGCAGCGTGGCGGGGGCCCATCAAGGGGCCGGGGAGCTGTTTTTT.

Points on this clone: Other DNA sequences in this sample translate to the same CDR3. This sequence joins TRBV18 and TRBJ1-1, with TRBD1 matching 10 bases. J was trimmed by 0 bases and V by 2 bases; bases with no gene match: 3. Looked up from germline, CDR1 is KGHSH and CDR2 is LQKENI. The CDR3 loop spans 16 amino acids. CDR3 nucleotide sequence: TGTGCCAGCTCACCAGGGACAGGGGCAATGAACACTGAAGCTTTCTTT. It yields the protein CASSPGTGAMNTEAFF.

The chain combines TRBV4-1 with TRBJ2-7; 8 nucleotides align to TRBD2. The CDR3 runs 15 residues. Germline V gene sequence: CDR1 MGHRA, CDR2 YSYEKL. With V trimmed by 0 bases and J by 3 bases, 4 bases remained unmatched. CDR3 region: CASSQDQAGVYEQYF. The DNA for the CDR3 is TGCGCCAGCAGCCAAGATCAAGCGGGAGTCTACGAGCAGTACTTC.

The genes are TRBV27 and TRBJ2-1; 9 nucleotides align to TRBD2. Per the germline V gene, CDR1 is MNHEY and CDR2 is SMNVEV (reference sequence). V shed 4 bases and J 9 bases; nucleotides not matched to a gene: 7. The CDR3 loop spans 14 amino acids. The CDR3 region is CASSWRGGPREQFF. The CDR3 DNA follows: TGTGCCAGCAGTTGGCGGGGGGGGCCTCGTGAGCAGTTCTTC.

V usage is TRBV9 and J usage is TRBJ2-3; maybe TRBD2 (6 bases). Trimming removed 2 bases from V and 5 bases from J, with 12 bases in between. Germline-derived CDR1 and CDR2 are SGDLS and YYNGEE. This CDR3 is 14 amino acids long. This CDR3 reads CASSVSPGVDTQYF. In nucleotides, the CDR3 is TGTGCCAGCAGCGTGAGCCCGGGGGTAGATACGCAGTATTTT.

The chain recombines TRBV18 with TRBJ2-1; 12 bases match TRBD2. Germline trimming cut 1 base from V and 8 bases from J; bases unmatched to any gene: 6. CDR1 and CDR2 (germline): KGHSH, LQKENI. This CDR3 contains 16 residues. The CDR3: CASSPLASGGADEQFF. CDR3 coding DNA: TGTGCCAGCTCACCACTGGCTAGCGGGGGGGCAGATGAGCAGTTCTTC.